Listed here are 14 T cell receptor beta chains from one sample, sequenced in a study of T cells after yellow fever vaccination. TCRdb re-called the 5' RACE reads with MiXCR, one entry per CDR3 protein. The sample consists of a few hundred thousand distinct CDR3 sequences, less than 20% of them appearing once. This material consisted of PBMCs, taken about 5 days after the first yellow fever vaccination. Receptor source: a man between 18 and 35 years old who received the YFV17D yellow fever vaccine.

The V call is TRBV28, the J call TRBJ1-3; a weak D match, TRBD1 (5 bases). The CDR3 runs 13 residues. V dropped 4 bases and J dropped 8 bases, with 12 bases sitting between them. Germline loops: CDR1 MDHEN, CDR2 SYDVKM. The CDR3 loop is CASSWGVEDTIYF. The CDR3 coding sequence is TGTGCCAGCAGTTGGGGGGTAGAAGACACCATATATTTT.

The chain carries TRBV7-2 and TRBJ2-5; maybe TRBD1 (6 bases). The CDR3 is 15 residues long. CDR1 is SGHTA and CDR2 is FQGNSA in the germline V gene. Trimming removed 7 bases from V and 4 bases from J, with 19 bases in between. The CDR3 loop reads CASTAGTLRGETQYF. The CDR3 region has the DNA TGTGCCAGCACCGCCGGGACACTGAGGGGAGAGACCCAGTACTTC.

The chain couples TRBV5-1 to TRBJ2-3; 8 bases agree with TRBD2. Trimming cost V 1 base and J 2 bases; bases outside gene matches: 6. This CDR3 is 16 amino acids long. From germline, CDR1 is SGHRS and CDR2 YFSETQ. The DNA for the CDR3 is TGCGCCAGCAGCTTGATCACGGGGGGGGACACAGATACGCAGTATTTT. Translated, it gives CASSLITGGDTDTQYF.

This rearrangement joins TRBV10-3 to TRBJ1-5; D gene unclear. Trimming shortened V by 0 bases and J by 1 base, and 4 bases separated the two germline ends. This CDR3 is 14 amino acids long. Germline CDR1 and CDR2: ENHRY and SYGVKD. This chain's CDR3 is CAISESTSNQPQHF. The CDR3, as DNA: TGTGCCATCAGTGAGTCGACAAGCAATCAGCCCCAGCATTTT.

This clonotype was counted a few times. The rearrangement uses TRBV4-2 and TRBJ1-4; D is undetermined. Germline-derived CDR1 and CDR2 are LGHNA and YNFKEQ. The CDR3 covers 14 residues. Deletions cut 5 bases from V and 10 bases from J, with 17 bases between. The CDR3 region is CASSNNRLIGKLFF. The CDR3 coding sequence is TGTGCCAGCAGCAATAATAGACTAATAGGAAAACTGTTTTTT.

The genes are TRBV4-3 and TRBJ1-1; no clear D. Germline loops: CDR1 LGHNA, CDR2 YSLEER. V was clipped by 0 bases and J by 1 base, with 15 bases between them. The CDR3 is 17 residues long. The CDR3 here is CASSQEGGAVRNTEAFF. The CDR3 DNA follows: TGCGCCAGCAGCCAAGAGGGAGGAGCCGTGAGGAACACTGAAGCTTTCTTT.

This rearrangement joins TRBV9 to TRBJ2-7, with D uncertain. Trimming shortened V by 4 bases and J by 5 bases, and 13 bases separated the two germline ends. The germline V gene has CDR1 SGDLS and CDR2 YYNGEE. The CDR3 runs to 13 residues. The CDR3 coding sequence is TGTGCCAGCAGCCCATCGACAAGCCACGAGCAGTACTTC. Protein product: CASSPSTSHEQYF.

This CDR3 reads CSVVSSRTGELFF. Written as DNA, the CDR3 is TGCAGCGTTGTTTCTTCGAGGACCGGGGAGCTGTTTTTT. V usage is TRBV29-1 and J usage is TRBJ2-2; no definite D call. CDR3 length equals 13 residues. V lost 4 bases and J 5 bases, leaving 11 bases between the germline ends. Germline lookup yields CDR1 SQVTM and CDR2 ANQGSEA.

In its sample, this clonotype was seen many times. The genes are TRBV7-9 and TRBJ1-6; weak D call: TRBD1 (5 bases). V lost 3 bases to trimming and J lost 13 bases, with 13 bases between them. Per the germline V gene, CDR1 is SEHNR and CDR2 is FQNEAQ (reference sequence). The CDR3 sequence is 13 residues long. CDR3 bases: TGTGCCAGCAGCTTCACCACCCAGGGCCCCCTCCACTTT. It translates to CASSFTTQGPLHF.

The CDR3 here is CASSLTSGVVNEQFF. The CDR3, as DNA: TGTGCCAGCAGCCTGACTAGCGGGGTAGTTAATGAGCAGTTCTTC. The rearrangement links TRBV7-3 to TRBJ2-1; 11 bases map to TRBD2. Germline V gene lookup returns CDR1 SGHTA and CDR2 FQGTGA. The trim removed 5 bases at V and 7 bases at J, leaving 7 bases unmatched. The CDR3 extends over 15 amino acids.

This clonotype was counted only a few times. This chain joins TRBV4-3 and TRBJ2-3; 9 bases line up with TRBD2. Germline CDR1 reads LGHNA; CDR2 reads YSLEER. CDR3 length: 16 amino acids. J lost 8 bases, V lost 1 base, and 10 bases had no gene match. In DNA, the CDR3 is TGCGCCAGCAGCCAAGCTTCGCGGGGGGGCCGTGGTACGCAGTATTTT. Protein sequence: CASSQASRGGRGTQYF.

The V call is TRBV7-2, the J call TRBJ2-5; D is undetermined. V lost 8 bases and J 3 bases, leaving 16 bases between the germline ends. The CDR3 contains 14 residues. Germline V CDR1 and CDR2: SGHTA, FQGNSA. In DNA, the CDR3 is TGTGCCAGCTCCCCTATTTCCGGAGAAGAGACCCAGTACTTC. Protein sequence: CASSPISGEETQYF.

This clonotype was seen repeatedly, ten times or more. V gene TRBV5-7 combines with J gene TRBJ2-1; TRBD1 or TRBD2 may be the D gene (5 bases each). TRBV5-7 carries the ORF label, with uncertain function. This CDR3 region has 14 residues. V was clipped by 9 bases and J by 5 bases, with 18 bases between them. CDR3 coding DNA: TGTGCCATGGGCCCCGAGGGACGGCACAATGAGCAGTTCTTC. Translating it yields CAMGPEGRHNEQFF.

This clonotype turned up a few times. The rearrangement uses TRBV7-9 and TRBJ2-1, with D possibly being TRBD2 (6 bases). CDR3 length: 13 residues. The germline V gene has CDR1 SEHNR and CDR2 FQNEAQ (reference sequence). Trimming removed 7 bases from V and 10 bases from J, with 17 bases in between. The CDR3 sequence is CASNPGVLREQFF. The CDR3 nucleotides are TGTGCCAGCAACCCGGGAGTTCTGCGGGAGCAGTTCTTC. Full variable domain (missing parts from reference TRBV7-9 and TRBJ2-1): DTGVSQNPRHKITKRGQNVTFRCDPISEHNRLYWYRQTLGQGPEFLTYFQNEAQLEKSRLLSDRFSAERPKGSFSTLEIQRTEQGDSAMYLCASNPGVLREQFFGPGTRLTVL.